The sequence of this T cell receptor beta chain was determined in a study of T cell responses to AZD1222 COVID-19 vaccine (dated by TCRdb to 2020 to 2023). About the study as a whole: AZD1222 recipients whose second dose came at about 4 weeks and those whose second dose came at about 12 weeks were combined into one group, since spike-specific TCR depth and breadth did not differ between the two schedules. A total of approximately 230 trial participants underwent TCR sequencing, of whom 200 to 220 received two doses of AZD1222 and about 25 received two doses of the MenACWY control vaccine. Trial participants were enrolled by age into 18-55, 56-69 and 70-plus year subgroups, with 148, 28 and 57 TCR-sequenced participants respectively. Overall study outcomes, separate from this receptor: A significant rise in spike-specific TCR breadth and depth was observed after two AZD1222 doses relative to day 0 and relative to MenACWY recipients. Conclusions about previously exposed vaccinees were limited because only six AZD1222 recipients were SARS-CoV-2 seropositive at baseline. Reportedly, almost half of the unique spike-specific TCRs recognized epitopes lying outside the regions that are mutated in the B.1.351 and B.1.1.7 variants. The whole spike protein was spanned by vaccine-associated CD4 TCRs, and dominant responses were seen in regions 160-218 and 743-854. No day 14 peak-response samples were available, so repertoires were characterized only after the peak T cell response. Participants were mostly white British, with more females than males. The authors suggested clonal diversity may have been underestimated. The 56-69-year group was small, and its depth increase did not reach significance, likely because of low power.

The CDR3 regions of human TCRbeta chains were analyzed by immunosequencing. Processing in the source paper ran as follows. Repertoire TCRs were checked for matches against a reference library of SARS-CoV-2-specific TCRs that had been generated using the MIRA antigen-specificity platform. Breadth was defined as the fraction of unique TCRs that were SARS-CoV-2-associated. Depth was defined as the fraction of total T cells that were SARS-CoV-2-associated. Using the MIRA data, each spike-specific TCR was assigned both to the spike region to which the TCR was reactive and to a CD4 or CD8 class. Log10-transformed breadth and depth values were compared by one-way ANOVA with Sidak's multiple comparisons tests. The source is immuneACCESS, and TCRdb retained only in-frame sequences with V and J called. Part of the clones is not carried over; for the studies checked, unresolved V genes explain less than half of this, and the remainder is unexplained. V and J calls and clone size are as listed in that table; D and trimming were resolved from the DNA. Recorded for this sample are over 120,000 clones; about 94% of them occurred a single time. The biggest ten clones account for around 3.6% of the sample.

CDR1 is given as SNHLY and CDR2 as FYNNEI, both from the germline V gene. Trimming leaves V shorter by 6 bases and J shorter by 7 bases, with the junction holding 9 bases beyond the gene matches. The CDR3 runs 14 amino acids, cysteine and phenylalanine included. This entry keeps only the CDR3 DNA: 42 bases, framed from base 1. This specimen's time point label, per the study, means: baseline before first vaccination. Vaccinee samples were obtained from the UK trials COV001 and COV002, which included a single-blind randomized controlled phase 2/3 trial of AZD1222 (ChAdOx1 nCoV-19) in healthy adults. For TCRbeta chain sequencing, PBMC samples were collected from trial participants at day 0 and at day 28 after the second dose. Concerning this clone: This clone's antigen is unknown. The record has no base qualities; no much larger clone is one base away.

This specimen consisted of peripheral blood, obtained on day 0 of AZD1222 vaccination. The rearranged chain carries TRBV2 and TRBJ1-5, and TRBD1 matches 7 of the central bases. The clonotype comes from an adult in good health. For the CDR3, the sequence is CASRNGTALQPQHF. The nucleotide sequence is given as TGTGCCAGCAGGAATGGGACAGCTTTGCAGCCCCAGCATTTT.